These T cell receptor beta chains were read from a single sample in a study of OX40 agonist ivuxolimab in advanced cancers. Here immunoSEQ multiplex PCR was the method, and the copy in TCRdb shows in-frame clones only, minus some. The table shows about 84,000 clones, with more than 80% occurring only once. This material consisted of CD4+ or CD8+ T cells sorted from blood, taken in a trial of the OX40 agonist ivuxolimab. The receptors derive from an adult with an advanced solid tumor such as melanoma, head and neck, liver or kidney cancer. Both conserved end residues are part of each CDR3. Expanded clones are given a class, and other clones once, few, many or no size at all.

TRBJ1-1,.,TRBV7-2,CASSLRTGGSSEAFF
TRBJ1-2,.,TRBV30,CAWSQGTGEKYGYTF
TRBJ2-4,.,TRBV6-6,CASSTAGTVQYF
TRBJ2-1,.,TRBV2,CASSERSEQFF
TRBJ2-5,.,TRBV2,CASFGIQETQYF
TRBJ1-2,.,TRBV27,CASSLNRGGGNYGYTF
TRBJ1-1,once,TRBV7-9,CASSLPSDRALTMNTEAFF
TRBJ1-6,.,TRBV5-4,CASSRLQDNSPLHF
TRBJ1-1,.,TRBV27,CASSLTPHGGSTEAFF
TRBJ2-2,.,TRBV4-3,CASTSQGSGNTGELFF
TRBJ1-1,few,TRBV9,CASSPQDRGTEAFF
TRBJ1-1,.,TRBV28,CASSLENRYTEAFF
.,.,TRBV30,CAWGLLTYEQYF
TRBJ1-2,.,TRBV5-4,CASSLSDHYGYTF
TRBJ1-2,.,TRBV6-4,CASSDRQGNNYGYTF
TRBJ2-7,.,TRBV7-8,CASSFGQGQFSYEQYF